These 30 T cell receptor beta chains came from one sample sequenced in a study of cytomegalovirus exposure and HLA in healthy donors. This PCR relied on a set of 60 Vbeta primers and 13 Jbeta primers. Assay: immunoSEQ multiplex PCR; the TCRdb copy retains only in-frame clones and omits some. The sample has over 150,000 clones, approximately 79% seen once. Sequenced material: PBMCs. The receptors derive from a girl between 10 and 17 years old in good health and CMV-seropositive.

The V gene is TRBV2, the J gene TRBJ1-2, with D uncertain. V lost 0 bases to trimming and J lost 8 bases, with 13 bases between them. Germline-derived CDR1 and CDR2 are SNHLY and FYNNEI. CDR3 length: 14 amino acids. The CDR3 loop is CASSEAREGWGYTF. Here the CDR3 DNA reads TGTGCCAGCAGTGAAGCGCGGGAGGGCTGGGGCTACACCTTC.

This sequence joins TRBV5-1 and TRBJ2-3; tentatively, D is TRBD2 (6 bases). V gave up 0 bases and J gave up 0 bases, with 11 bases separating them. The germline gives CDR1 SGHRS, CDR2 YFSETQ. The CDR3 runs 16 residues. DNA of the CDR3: TGCGCCAGCAGCTTGGCCGGGGAGGTTAGCACAGATACGCAGTATTTT. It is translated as CASSLAGEVSTDTQYF.

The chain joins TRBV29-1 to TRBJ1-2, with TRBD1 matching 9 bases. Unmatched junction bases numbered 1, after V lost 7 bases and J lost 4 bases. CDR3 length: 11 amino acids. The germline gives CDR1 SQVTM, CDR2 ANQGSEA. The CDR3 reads CSAQGAYGYTF. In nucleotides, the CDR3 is TGCAGCGCACAGGGGGCCTATGGCTACACCTTC.

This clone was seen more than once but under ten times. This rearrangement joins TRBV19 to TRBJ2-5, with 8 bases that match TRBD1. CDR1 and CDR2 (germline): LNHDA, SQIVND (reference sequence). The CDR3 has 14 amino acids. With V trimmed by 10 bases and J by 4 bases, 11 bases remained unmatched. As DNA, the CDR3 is TGTGCCACGACGGACAGGGTAGGAGGAGAGACCCAGTACTTC. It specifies CATTDRVGGETQYF.

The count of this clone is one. CDR3 nucleotides: TGTGCCAGTCAAGGGGTGCCTGAAGCTTTCTTT. Its translation: CASQGVPEAFF. The chain uses TRBV19 and TRBJ1-1, with D maybe TRBD1 (5 bases). CDR3 length: 11 residues. Germline loops: CDR1 LNHDA, CDR2 SQIVND (reference sequence). Trimming took off 8 bases at V and 6 bases at J, with 10 bases between the two ends. Combining the CDR3 with reference TRBV19 and TRBJ1-1 gives the whole variable domain DGGITQSPKYLFRKEGQNVTLSCEQNLNHDAMYWYRQDPGQGLRLIYYSQIVNDFQKGDIAEGYSVSREKKESFPLTVTSAQKNPTAFYLCASQGVPEAFFGQGTRLTVV.

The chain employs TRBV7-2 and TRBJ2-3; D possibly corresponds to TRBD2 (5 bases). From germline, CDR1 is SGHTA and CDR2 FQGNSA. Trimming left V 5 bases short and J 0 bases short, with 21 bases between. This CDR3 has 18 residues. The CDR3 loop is CASSQRARERLSTDTQYF. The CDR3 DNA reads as TGTGCCAGCAGCCAAAGAGCGCGAGAGCGGCTTAGCACAGATACGCAGTATTTT.

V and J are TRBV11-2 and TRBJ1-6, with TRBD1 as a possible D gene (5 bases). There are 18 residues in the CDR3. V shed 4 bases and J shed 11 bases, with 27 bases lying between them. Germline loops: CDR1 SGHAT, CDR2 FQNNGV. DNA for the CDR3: TGTGCCAGCAGCTCCCAGCCCTTCTCGGGGAAGGGGAGGACACCCCTCCACTTT. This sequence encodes CASSSQPFSGKGRTPLHF.

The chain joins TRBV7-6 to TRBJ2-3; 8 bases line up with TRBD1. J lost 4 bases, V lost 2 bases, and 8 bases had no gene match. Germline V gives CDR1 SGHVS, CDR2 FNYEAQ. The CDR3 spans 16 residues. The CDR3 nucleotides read TGTGCCAGCAGCTTACAGGGGGCGGTTGGTGCAGATACGCAGTATTTT. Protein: CASSLQGAVGADTQYF.

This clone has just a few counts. Here the CDR3 DNA reads TGCGCCAGCAGTGAATACAGGGACCAGACCCAGTACTTC. Its protein is CASSEYRDQTQYF. The J gene is TRBJ2-5, the V gene TRBV10-1, with a possible D match to TRBD1 (6 bases). Trimming cost V 3 bases and J 6 bases, with 11 bases left between them. From germline, CDR1 is WNHNN and CDR2 SYGVQD (reference sequence). The CDR3 sequence is 13 residues long.

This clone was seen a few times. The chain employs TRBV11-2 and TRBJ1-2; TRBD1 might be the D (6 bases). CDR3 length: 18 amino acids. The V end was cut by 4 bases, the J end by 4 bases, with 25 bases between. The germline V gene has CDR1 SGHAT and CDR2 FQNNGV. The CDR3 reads CASSSVNRDKATSYGYTF. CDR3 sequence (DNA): TGTGCCAGCAGCTCGGTCAACCGGGACAAGGCAACCTCCTATGGCTACACCTTC.

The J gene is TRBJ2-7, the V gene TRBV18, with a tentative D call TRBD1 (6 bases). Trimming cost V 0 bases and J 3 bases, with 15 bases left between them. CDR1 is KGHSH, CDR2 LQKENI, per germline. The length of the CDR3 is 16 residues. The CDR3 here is CASSPPGHPPVYEQYF. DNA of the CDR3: TGTGCCAGCTCACCACCGGGACACCCTCCCGTCTACGAGCAGTACTTC.

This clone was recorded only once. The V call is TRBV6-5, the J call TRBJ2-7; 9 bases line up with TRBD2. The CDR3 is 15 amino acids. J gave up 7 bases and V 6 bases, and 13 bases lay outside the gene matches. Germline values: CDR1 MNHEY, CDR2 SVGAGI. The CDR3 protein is CASSYGGGGRGEQYF. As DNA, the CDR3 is TGTGCCAGCAGCTACGGCGGGGGGGGTCGAGGGGAGCAGTACTTC.

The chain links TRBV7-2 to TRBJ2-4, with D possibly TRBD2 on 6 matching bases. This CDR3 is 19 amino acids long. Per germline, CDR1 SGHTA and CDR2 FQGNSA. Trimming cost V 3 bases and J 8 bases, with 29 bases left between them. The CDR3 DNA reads TGTGCCAGCAGCTTTCTTCGGCCCGACGCGGGGAGCCGGATGTACATTCAGTACTTC. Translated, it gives CASSFLRPDAGSRMYIQYF.

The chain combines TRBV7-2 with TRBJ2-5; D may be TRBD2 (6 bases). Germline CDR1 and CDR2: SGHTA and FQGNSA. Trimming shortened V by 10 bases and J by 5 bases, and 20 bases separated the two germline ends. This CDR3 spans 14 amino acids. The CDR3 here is CATGSGEGVETQYF. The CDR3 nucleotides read TGTGCCACAGGTAGCGGTGAGGGCGTCGAGACCCAGTACTTC.

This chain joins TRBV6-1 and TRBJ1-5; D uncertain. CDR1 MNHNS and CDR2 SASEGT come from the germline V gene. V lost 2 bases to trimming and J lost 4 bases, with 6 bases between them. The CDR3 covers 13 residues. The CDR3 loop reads CASSESANQPQHF. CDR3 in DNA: TGTGCCAGCAGTGAATCAGCGAATCAGCCCCAGCATTTT.

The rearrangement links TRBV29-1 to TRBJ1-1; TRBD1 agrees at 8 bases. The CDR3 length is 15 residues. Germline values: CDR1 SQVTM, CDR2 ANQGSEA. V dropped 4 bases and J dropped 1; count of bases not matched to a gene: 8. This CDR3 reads CSVAGTGMTNTEAFF. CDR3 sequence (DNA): TGCAGCGTTGCTGGGACAGGCATGACGAACACTGAAGCTTTCTTT.

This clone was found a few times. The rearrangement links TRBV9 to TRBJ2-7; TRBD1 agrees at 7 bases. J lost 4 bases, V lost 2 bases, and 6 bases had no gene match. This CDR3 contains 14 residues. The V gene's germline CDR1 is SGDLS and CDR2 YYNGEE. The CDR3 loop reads CASSVGRGSYEQYF. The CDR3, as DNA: TGTGCCAGCAGCGTCGGCAGGGGGTCGTACGAGCAGTACTTC.

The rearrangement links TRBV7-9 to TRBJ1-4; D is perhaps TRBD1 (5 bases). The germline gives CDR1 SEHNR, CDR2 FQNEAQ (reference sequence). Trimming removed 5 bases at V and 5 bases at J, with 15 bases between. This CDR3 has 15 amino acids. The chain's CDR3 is CASSASTGGNEKLFF. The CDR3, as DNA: TGTGCCAGCAGCGCCAGTACGGGGGGGAATGAAAAACTGTTTTTT.

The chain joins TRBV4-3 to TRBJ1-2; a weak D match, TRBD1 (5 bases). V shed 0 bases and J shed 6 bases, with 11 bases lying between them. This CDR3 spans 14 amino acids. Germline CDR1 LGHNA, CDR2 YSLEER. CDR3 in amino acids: CASSQDTPGDGYTF. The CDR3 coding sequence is TGCGCCAGCAGCCAAGATACCCCGGGGGATGGCTACACCTTC.

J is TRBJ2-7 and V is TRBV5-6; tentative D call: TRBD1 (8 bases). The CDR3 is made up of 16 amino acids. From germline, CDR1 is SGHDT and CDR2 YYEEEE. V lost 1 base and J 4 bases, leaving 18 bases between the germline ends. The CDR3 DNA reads TGTGCCAGCAGCTTGAGACAGGGGAGGGCGTTTTACGAGCAGTACTTC. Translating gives CASSLRQGRAFYEQYF.

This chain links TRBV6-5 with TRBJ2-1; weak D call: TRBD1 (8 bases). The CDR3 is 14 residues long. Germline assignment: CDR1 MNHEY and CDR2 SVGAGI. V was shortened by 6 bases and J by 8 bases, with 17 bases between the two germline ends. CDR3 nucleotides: TGTGCCAGCAGCATTGACAGGGGAGGGGATGAGCAGTTCTTC. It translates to CASSIDRGGDEQFF.

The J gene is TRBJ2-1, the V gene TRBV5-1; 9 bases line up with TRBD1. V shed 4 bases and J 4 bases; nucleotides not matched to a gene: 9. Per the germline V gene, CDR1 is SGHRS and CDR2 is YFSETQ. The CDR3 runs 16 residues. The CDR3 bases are TGCGCCAGCAGCCCACAACAGGGGGCGGGTTACAATGAGCAGTTCTTC. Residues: CASSPQQGAGYNEQFF.

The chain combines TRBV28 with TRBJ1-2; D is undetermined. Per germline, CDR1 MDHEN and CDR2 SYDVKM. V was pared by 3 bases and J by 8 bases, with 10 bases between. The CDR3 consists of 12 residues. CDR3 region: CASSFGVVGYTF. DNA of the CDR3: TGTGCCAGCAGTTTCGGGGTGGTCGGCTACACCTTC.

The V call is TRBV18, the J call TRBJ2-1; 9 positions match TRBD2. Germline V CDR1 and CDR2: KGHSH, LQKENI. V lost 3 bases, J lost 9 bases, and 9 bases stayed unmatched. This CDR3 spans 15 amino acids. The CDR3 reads CASSPTRGGRGEQFF. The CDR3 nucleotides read TGTGCCAGCTCACCGACGCGGGGGGGCCGGGGTGAGCAGTTCTTC.

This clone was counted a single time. CDR3 nucleotide sequence: TGTGCCAGCAGCTTATCAGACCCCCGGGACAGGGTAAACTATGGCTACACCTTC. As protein: CASSLSDPRDRVNYGYTF. V usage is TRBV7-8 and J usage is TRBJ1-2, with 9 bases matching TRBD1. The J segment lost 2 bases and the V segment lost 2 bases, leaving 12 bases of the junction unmatched. The CDR3 is 18 amino acids. The germline V gene encodes CDR1 SGHVS and CDR2 FQNEAQ.

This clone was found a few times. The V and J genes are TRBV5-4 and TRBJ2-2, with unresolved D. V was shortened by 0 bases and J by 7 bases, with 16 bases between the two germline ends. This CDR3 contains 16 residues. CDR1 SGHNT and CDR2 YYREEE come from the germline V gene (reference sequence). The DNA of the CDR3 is TGTGCCAGCAGCTTGGATATGTCGCCAGGTGGCGGGGAGCTGTTTTTT. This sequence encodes CASSLDMSPGGGELFF.

The CDR3 DNA reads TGTGCCAGCAGCTTCCGGGACAGGGGTTATCAAGGGCAGTTCTTC. Translating gives CASSFRDRGYQGQFF. The chain combines TRBV11-2 with TRBJ2-1; 10 nucleotides line up with TRBD1. The CDR3 is 15 residues long. Germline trimming cut 3 bases from V and 12 bases from J; bases unmatched to any gene: 11. Germline CDR1 reads SGHAT; CDR2 reads FQNNGV.

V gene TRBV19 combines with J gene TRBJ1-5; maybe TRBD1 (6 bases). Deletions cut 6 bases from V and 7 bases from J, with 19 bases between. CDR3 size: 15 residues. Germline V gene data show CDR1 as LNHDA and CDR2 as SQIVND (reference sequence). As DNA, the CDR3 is TGTGCCAGTAGCCCCGACCCGGGGGGCCGCCAGCCCCAGCATTTT. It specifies CASSPDPGGRQPQHF.

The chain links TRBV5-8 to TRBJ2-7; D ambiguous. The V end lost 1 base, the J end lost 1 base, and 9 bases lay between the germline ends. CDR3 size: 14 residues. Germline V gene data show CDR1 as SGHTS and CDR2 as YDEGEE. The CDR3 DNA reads TGTGCCAGCAGCTTGAGAGGTCGTTCCTACGAGCAGTACTTC. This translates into CASSLRGRSYEQYF.

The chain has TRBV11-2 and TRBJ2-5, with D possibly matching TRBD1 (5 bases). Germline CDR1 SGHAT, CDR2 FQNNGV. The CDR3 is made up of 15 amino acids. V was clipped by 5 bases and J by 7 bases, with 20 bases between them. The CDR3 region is CASSPKGLGQGTQYF. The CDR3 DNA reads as TGTGCCAGCAGCCCAAAGGGCCTAGGCCAGGGGACCCAGTACTTC.